Detailed here is one T cell receptor (beta chain). This clone was recorded only once. Its antigen is currently not known. No much larger clone exists at a distance of one base, and base qualities are not known. The record originates from a study of T cells in tuberculosis (dated by TCRdb to 2017 to 2018). About the investigation overall: The study combined CD1B tetramers and high-throughput TCR immunosequencing to characterize T cells specific for the mycobacterial lipid antigen glucose monomycolate (GMM). With over nine people per group, a South African clinical cohort compared IGRA-negative adolescents, IGRA-positive adolescents with latent tuberculosis, and adults with active tuberculosis.

Paper-wide results and their limitations: Clinical samples were selected based on which cryopreserved specimens were available, and the active tuberculosis cases were adults whereas the controls were adolescents. The smaller NN-distances were partly driven by shorter CDR3-alpha lengths in active tuberculosis patients, and the difference for TCR-beta did not reach statistical significance. A classifier using the diverse GMM-specific repertoire reached approximately 89% accuracy (AUROC around 0.9), compared with more than 65% accuracy using GEM motif frequencies. Compared with IGRA-negative controls, TCR-alpha repertoires from active tuberculosis had smaller mean NN-distances to GMM-specific TCRs, which suggests clonal expansion of these TCRs.

At study entry, adolescents were screened for latent tuberculosis infection by tuberculin skin test and QuantiFERON-TB GOLD In-Tube IGRA. Immunosequencing was performed on unsorted cryopreserved PBMC, with about 100,000 T cells per clinical donor covered on average. Eleven high schools in the Worcester region of the Western Cape, South Africa, served as enrollment sites for adolescents aged 12 to 18 years. Around 10 M. tuberculosis-infected adolescents and some 10 uninfected adolescents were selected, with the two groups matched for age and sex. Adolescent PBMC were isolated from freshly drawn heparinized blood by density centrifugation and cryopreserved. The germline V gene gives CDR1 as SGDLS and CDR2 as YYNGEE. Reading from cysteine to phenylalanine, the CDR3 counts 18 amino acids. Left in the record is the CDR3 DNA by itself, 54 bases read in frame from the first base. Germline trimming: 4 bases from V, 1 base from J; junction bases outside gene matches: 12.

The immunoSEQ multiplex PCR assay was used to generate TCR libraries, with TCR-beta and/or TCR-alpha/delta assays applied to each sample. The amplified TCR libraries were sequenced on the Illumina high-throughput platform. In the authors' own workflow: Clustering and dimensionality reduction were performed using pairwise TCRdist distances among GMM-specific receptors from ex vivo sorted or in vitro expanded T cells. The score assigned to each clinical repertoire was mean NN-distance, meaning the average TCRdist to the nearest 10% of tetramer-positive reference sequences. GEM TCR motif frequency was calculated as the fraction of unique TCRs that matched known GEM sequences in V/J usage and CDR3 length. Linear discriminant analysis with leave-one-out cross-validation, implemented in scikit-learn, was used to classify active tuberculosis. The clones in this table, taken by TCRdb from immuneACCESS, are in-frame only. Not every clone is retained; where verified, under half of the shortfall comes from an unresolved V gene, and the cause of the rest is unknown. V and J calls and clone size are copied from that table; D and trimming were computed from the DNA. The sample contains about 36,000 clones, 93% of them found a single time. The ten largest make up 6.5% to 8.5% of the sample.

This TCR was sampled from a donor aged 10-35 years with latent tuberculosis or without tuberculosis infection. The rearrangement joined TRBV9 to TRBJ2-2; 8 central nucleotides agree with TRBD1. Material for sequencing was PBMCs. The CDR3 sequence is CASSLGTGQSRNTGELFF. The bases read TGTGCCAGCAGCCTAGGGACAGGCCAAAGTAGGAACACCGGGGAGCTGTTTTTT.